These T cell receptor beta chains were read from a single sample in a study of blood T cell repertoires in COVID-19. Clones were read by immunoSEQ multiplex PCR, and TCRdb kept only the in-frame ones, dropping some. The table includes about 290,000 clones, roughly nine tenths detected once. Sequenced sample: peripheral blood. These receptors were obtained from a woman between 25 and 40 years old with COVID-19, enrolled during active disease. Each CDR3 is given with its conserved first and last residue. Fields, in order: D gene, clone size, J gene, V gene, CDR3 DNA, CDR3 protein. The D gene is left open where the match is weak. Clone size is given for some rows only: seen once, a few or many times, or a class if the clone is expanded.

TRBD2	-	TRBJ2-1	TRBV9	TGTGCCAGCAGCGTCGAACTAGCGGGGGTGTATCAGTTCTTC	CASSVELAGVYQFF
-	few	TRBJ1-6	TRBV19	TGTGCCAGTACGCAGGGCAATTCACCCCTCCACTTT	CASTQGNSPLHF
TRBD2	-	TRBJ2-1	TRBV5-1	TGCGCCAGCAGTTACTTTGGAATCACTAGCGGGGGTTTCTACAATGAGCAGTTCTTC	CASSYFGITSGGFYNEQFF
TRBD1	few	TRBJ1-5	TRBV7-9	TGTGCCAGCAGCCAAACCGGGACAGGGAGTAATCAGCCCCAGCATTTT	CASSQTGTGSNQPQHF
TRBD1	once	TRBJ1-2	TRBV6-5	TGTGCCAGCAGTTACTCGTGGACAGGGGGCCGCGGCTACACCTTC	CASSYSWTGGRGYTF
-	-	TRBJ2-1	TRBV11-2	TGTGCCAGCAGCTTAGCACGGACAACCGGGAATGAGCAGTTCTTC	CASSLARTTGNEQFF
-	once	TRBJ1-1	TRBV13	TGTGCCAGCAGCTTAGTTGGAGATGAAGCTTTCTTT	CASSLVGDEAFF
TRBD1	-	TRBJ2-1	TRBV24-1	TGTGCCACCAGTGGCAGGGGGCTTAATGAGCAGTTCTTC	CATSGRGLNEQFF
-	-	TRBJ1-5	TRBV9	TGTGCCAGCAGCGTATCGGTCGGGGGAAATCAGCCCCAGCATTTT	CASSVSVGGNQPQHF
TRBD1	-	TRBJ1-4	TRBV19	TGTGCCAGTAGTATGTTTGGACAGGTCTCAACTAATGAAAAACTGTTTTTT	CASSMFGQVSTNEKLFF
-	-	TRBJ1-2	TRBV6-5	TGTGCCAGCAGCACAGGGACCTATGGCTACACCTTC	CASSTGTYGYTF
TRBD2	-	TRBJ2-3	TRBV3-1/TRBV3-2	TGTGCCAGCAGCCAAGAAACTAGCGGGGGCAGGGATACGCAGTATTTT	CASSQETSGGRDTQYF
-	-	TRBJ1-2	TRBV12-5	TGTGCTAGTGGCACCGGTTTGGGCTACACCTTC	CASGTGLGYTF